This TCR beta chain comes out of a study of CD8 T cells in Susac syndrome. Germline assignment: CDR1 LNHDA and CDR2 SQIVND (reference sequence). CDR3 length: 16 residues. The junction had 14 bases not matched to a gene; V was cut back by 10 bases and J by 3 bases. cDNA came from about 0.51 to 1 ug RNA primed by random hexamers. By means of immunoSEQ multiplex PCR, TCR beta CDR3 spanning 54 Vbeta and 13 Jbeta underwent amplification. TCRdb passed the immunoSEQ multiplex PCR reads through MiXCR, listing each CDR3 protein once. The sample includes about 130,000 distinct CDR3 sequences, roughly 95% of them seen just once.

The chain combines TRBV19 with TRBJ2-2, with 7 bases that match TRBD1. This receptor was taken from a human donor in good health. Sequenced material: CD4+ T cells from PBMCs. Written as DNA, the CDR3 is TGTGCCACCCGGGTACAGGGGACGGCTTACACCGGGGAGCTGTTTTTT. This translates into CATRVQGTAYTGELFF.